This T cell receptor beta chain was identified in a study of cytomegalovirus exposure and HLA in healthy donors (dated by TCRdb to the late 2010s). Regarding the research as a whole: An earlier analysis of some 600 of the donors reported 276 Gb of sequence data and 117 million unique TCR beta sequences obtained from some 170 million T cells. Using immunosequencing, the study profiled T cell repertoires from about 650 subjects and related those repertoires to cytomegalovirus serostatus. To predict cytomegalovirus infection status, the study brought together high-throughput TCR immunosequencing, statistical association of individual TCRs with disease status, and machine learning. Alongside the repertoire data, information on donor age, sex, ethnicity and CMV serostatus was compiled. Of the roughly 410 genotyped donors, 81% were placed in the genetic ancestry cluster associated with self-reported Caucasian donors. Every repertoire in the discovery cohort had been generated on one and the same sequencing platform. In an earlier analysis of 550 to 700 of the donors, high-throughput TCR beta sequencing was used to judge whether each TCR beta V gene segment behaved as functional or pseudogenic. An early release that covered around 590 HLA-typed donors contained about 290 gigabases of sequencing data and around 80 million unique TCR sequences. Typing coverage differed by locus: A, B, C, DRB1 and DQB1 were typed in roughly 620-630 donors, DQA1 in approximately 520, DPA1 in 606, and DPB1 in approximately 450. In addition to the first cohort of 666 subjects, a separate validation cohort of around 110 different subjects was used. The later analysis used no new phenotypic data to find candidate immune exposures, relying instead on TCR beta sequences and their occurrence across donors. The aim of the study was to test whether cataloging public T cell receptors could identify signatures of past pathogen exposure. Across approximately 400 genotyped donors of the cohort, an average of about 250,000 unique TCR beta nucleotide sequences per donor were sequenced, and roughly 18% of those sequences were non-productive. In a later genetic analysis, genome-wide SNP genotypes for about three fifths of the roughly 670 donors were used, and that subset was treated as a discovery cohort. In a later analysis, previously published TCR beta repertoires from several hundred donors were re-analyzed and high-resolution HLA genotyping was added so that TCR occurrence patterns could be studied. Five DR-DQ haplotypes were treated as single units for association and clustering because of strong linkage in the cohort. Class I and class II HLA loci were covered by the typing at four-digit resolution.

As encoded in the germline V gene, CDR1 is MGHRA while CDR2 is YSYEKL. The CDR3 measures 15 amino acids from cysteine to phenylalanine. The DNA shown is the 45-base CDR3, in frame from base 1. V is reduced by 0 bases and J by 10 bases, leaving a spacing of 13 bases between them. Libraries were built with the immunoSEQ multiplex PCR assay. For the multiplex PCR, a mixture combining 60 forward primers for TCR Vbeta segments and 13 reverse primers for TCR Jbeta segments was used. A multiplex PCR assay on genomic DNA amplified the CDR3 region of rearranged TCR beta genes. The amplified TCR beta libraries were sequenced on the Illumina HiSeq System as 87-base-pair reads. Per the original workflow: In a later analysis, tens of millions of unique TCR beta chains were counted across the 666 repertoires, and roughly 11 million of these chains were shared by at least two donors. Raw reads were error-corrected and collapsed into unique sequences by a nearest-neighbor algorithm in which closely related sequences were merged to remove PCR and sequencing errors. To assign V, D and J gene segments, CDR3 sequences were aligned to IMGT reference sequences. For a sequence to be retained, a match of at least six nucleotides to both a V gene segment and a J gene segment was required. A rearrangement was called productive if the CDR3 had no stop codons and remained in frame with V and J, and every other rearrangement was called non-productive. CDR3 was defined by IMGT convention, running from the second conserved V-encoded cysteine to the conserved J-encoded phenylalanine. In an earlier analysis of around 600 of the donors, sequences lacking an unambiguous match to a single V gene segment were excluded. An earlier analysis of a few hundred of the donors called V segments functional above 56.7% productive rearrangements and segregating when the between-donor standard deviation exceeded 5%. A statistical classification framework was built to diagnose cytomegalovirus status from the catalog of TCR beta chain sequences. In a later analysis, V and J genes were assigned by comparing TCR nucleotide sequences against IMGT/GENE-DB human TR gene sequences. A later analysis assigned CDR3 sequences and most-parsimonious VDJ recombination scenarios with the TCRdist pipeline. A later analysis defined each TCR beta chain by its CDR3 amino acid sequence plus V-gene family, and excluded reads lacking a unique V-gene family. A later analysis removed 450 to 600 highly shared, low-generation-probability nucleotide sequences to deal with suspected cross-contamination and a sequencing artifact. For each public chain, a later analysis derived a clonal expansion index from normalized ranks of inferred template counts within each repertoire. In a later analysis, generation probabilities were computed using a VDJ recombination model fitted to out-of-frame rearrangements, and the results were checked against IGoR. In a later analysis, hypergeometric tests were used to score TCR-TCR, TCR-HLA and TCR-CMV co-occurrence, with a repertoire-size bias correction applied to TCR pairs. To estimate false discovery rates, a later analysis permuted the HLA or CMV assignments 20 times. In a later analysis, co-occurring TCRs were grouped with DBSCAN, and TCRdist sequence similarity was added when clustering was performed within HLA-allele-positive subsets. Repertoires with fewer than 30,000 or more than 120,000 public chains were left out of co-occurrence clustering, as were a handful of repertoires with anomalous nucleotide sharing. TCRdb provides this immuneACCESS table in a form limited to in-frame rearrangements. Some clones are lacking; in checked studies, under half of them reflect an unresolved V gene, and why the rest are absent is not known. V, J and clone size are taken as reported in that table, and D and trimming were inferred from the DNA itself. The sample records some 150,000 clones, about three quarters of which are singletons. The top ten clonotypes cover 1.5% to 2% of the sample.

The cohort was made up of 500 to 800 healthy bone marrow donors. Cohort members were all nominally healthy when sampled, although unrecorded immune exposures were likely present. The donor tested CMV seronegative and was one of the 352 seronegative cohort members. A peripheral blood sample was collected from each donor, and TCR beta sequencing was performed on peripheral blood mononuclear cells. The Qiagen DNeasy Blood Extraction Kit was used to extract genomic DNA from the blood cell samples. In regard to this clone: No antigen is known for it. There are no base qualities to consult, and no much larger clone falls within one base.

The research as a whole found: A later analysis found that HLA-associated TCR beta chains were more clonally expanded and had lower generation probabilities than equally common non-associated chains. Most TCR sequences were observed very rarely across donors, whereas some public TCRs were present in many individuals. In a later analysis, several top co-occurrence clusters were reported to appear linked to parvovirus B19, influenza, CMV and Epstein-Barr virus. In a later analysis, the rate of TCR association differed among HLA loci, with DRB1 alleles having the most associated TCRs and HLA-C alleles having the fewest. In vitro tests confirmed that a few of the cytomegalovirus-associated TCR beta chains recognize cytomegalovirus antigens. Some IMGT-functional V segments, including TRBV6-2 and TRBV6-3, could not be distinguished by the 87-base-pair reads and were therefore excluded. The study listed 150 to 200 TCR beta chains as associated with cytomegalovirus. A cluster of highly shared sequence variants was judged likely to be a technical artifact of the sequencing pipeline. Because HLA typing was unavailable for some donors at each locus, only the typed subset was used in association tests. A further reported finding was that TCR beta sequences accurately predicted the HLA-A and HLA-B alleles for most subjects in the first cohort. Correlated functional status among segregating V segments might reflect linkage disequilibrium, but an unknown experimental factor could not be ruled out. A later analysis associated 15,000 to 20,000 TCR beta sequences with specific HLA alleles at a false discovery rate of 0.05. When HLA alleles, especially DR and DQ, strongly co-occurred, attributing TCR associations to individual alleles was difficult. For the cohort, immune exposure information was limited to CMV serostatus. Broadly in line with IMGT annotations, most TCR beta V segments showed up in productive rearrangements about 87% or about 30% of the time in an earlier analysis of about 500 of the donors. An association between a missense DCLRE1C variant and V-gene and J-gene trimming of TCR beta chains was found in a later genetic analysis and replicated in an independent cohort. Most CMV-associated TCR beta chains appeared to be HLA-restricted in a later analysis, and the HLA associations seemed to be driven largely by CMV exposure. Roughly uniform sequencing depth across donors was assumed in presence/absence analyses, although this assumption may not hold. The authors suggested that the approach could potentially be extended to other disease states and immunological phenotypes. In both the original and validation cohorts, the classifier was reported to diagnose cytomegalovirus status with high specificity and sensitivity. A later genetic analysis reported fewer N-insertions in productive TCRs among donors in an Asian-associated ancestry cluster than the approximately 670-donor mean. The cohort was sequenced for TCR beta chains only, and without alpha or paired-chain data the features that could be detected were limited. Because counts were too low, roughly 16 rarely observed V segments, including chromosome 9 orphons, were left out of the earlier analysis of 587 of the donors.

This sequence uses TRBV4-1 and TRBJ1-6; a weak D assignment points to TRBD1 (5 bases agree). What was sequenced was PBMCs. This TCR was recovered from a woman aged 25-40 years in good health and CMV-seronegative. The DNA sequence is as follows: TGCGCCAGCAGCCAAGATGGGGGGGAAAGATCACCCCTCCACTTT. Its translation is CASSQDGGERSPLHF.